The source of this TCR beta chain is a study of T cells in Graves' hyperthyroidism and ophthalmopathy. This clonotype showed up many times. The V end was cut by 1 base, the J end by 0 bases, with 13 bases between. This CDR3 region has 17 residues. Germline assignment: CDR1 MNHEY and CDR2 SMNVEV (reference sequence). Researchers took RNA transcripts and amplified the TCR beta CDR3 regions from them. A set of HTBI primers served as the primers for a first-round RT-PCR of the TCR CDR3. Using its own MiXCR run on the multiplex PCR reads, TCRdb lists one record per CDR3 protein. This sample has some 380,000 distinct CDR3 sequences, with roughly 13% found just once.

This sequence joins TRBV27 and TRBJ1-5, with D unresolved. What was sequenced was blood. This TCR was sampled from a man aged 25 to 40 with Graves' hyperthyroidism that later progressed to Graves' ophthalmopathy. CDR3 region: CASSLLGGSHSNQPQHF. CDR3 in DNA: TGTGCCAGCAGTTTATTAGGCGGCAGCCATAGCAATCAGCCCCAGCATTTT.